This T cell receptor beta chain was sequenced during a study of T cell changes during pregnancy in multiple sclerosis. The table came from immunoSEQ multiplex PCR; TCRdb's copy has only in-frame clones and leaves some out. The sample has 35,000 to 40,000 clones; 88% are singletons. The germline V gene encodes CDR1 GTSNPN and CDR2 SVGIG (reference sequence). The V segment lost 0 bases and the J segment 9 bases; nucleotides outside the gene matches: 11. The CDR3 contains 15 residues. Sample: CD4+ T cells from peripheral blood mononuclear cells, taken before pregnancy. This sequence was found in a female donor with multiple sclerosis, enrolled in a pregnancy study. The chain couples TRBV30 to TRBJ2-1; 7 bases are a match to TRBD1. CDR3 in DNA: TGTGCCTGGAGTGTAGACAGGGCATTTTTGGCTGAGCAGTTCTTC. Translated, it gives CAWSVDRAFLAEQFF. The variable domain in full, completed from reference TRBV30 and TRBJ2-1, reads SQTIHQWPATLVQPVGSPLSLECTVEGTSNPNLYWYRQAAGRGLQLLFYSVGIGQISSEVPQNLSASRPQDRQFILSSKKLLLSDSGFYLCAWSVDRAFLAEQFFGPGTRLTVL.